Sequencing of this T cell receptor beta chain was carried out in a study of blood T cell repertoires in COVID-19 (dated by TCRdb to 2018 to 2021). Study-level background: Collaborator samples came from the United States, Italy and Spain and covered acute and convalescent phases of COVID-19. The material from the prospective study consisted of cDNA or gDNA derived from T cells, B-cell-depleted T cells, or PBMCs. Deeply sampled blood TCRbeta repertoires from subjects exposed to, actively infected with, or recovered from COVID-19 were included in the dataset. The repertoires were released in a freely available public database meant as a resource for research on the immune response to SARS-CoV-2. The samples were drawn from two sources: the first 160 participants of the ongoing ImmuneRACE study, and 1,000 to 1,500 subjects contributed by 6 global collaborators. The sample metadata nearly always contained a de-identified subject ID, COVID-19 status, age in years and sex. Where available, HLA class I and class II types were taken from metadata supplied by the sample provider and were not determined by assay-based typing. Overall results and qualifications from the work: The amount of clinical and demographic metadata varied by source and participant and was provided uncurated.

Samples from volunteer blood donors who had recovered from COVID-19 were contributed by a second Seattle source. Whole blood was collected in K2EDTA tubes by collaborating institutions according to the institutions' own protocols. For TCRbeta analysis, collaborators shipped samples as frozen whole blood, isolated PBMCs, or DNA extracted from either of those sample types. V is cut back by 3 bases and J by 3 bases, with 1 base in the junction unmatched. CDR1 and CDR2, looked up from the germline V gene, are KGHSH and LQKENI. The CDR3, cysteine through phenylalanine, is 13 amino acids long. Only the CDR3 part of the read is kept: 39 bases, read in frame from the first base. The table lists this clone with a few counts. No cognate antigen has been identified for it. No much larger clone exists at a distance of one base, and base qualities are not known. The immunoSEQ Assay, a bias-controlled multiplex PCR, was used to amplify TCRbeta CDR3 regions from genomic DNA. The paper's processing steps were these. The number of nucleated cells in each sample was estimated from the amplification of reference gene primers within the assay. To quantify the absolute abundance of each unique TCRbeta CDR3 rearrangement, sequence reads were collapsed and filtered. For each sample, productive Simpson clonality was calculated as the square root of Simpson's diversity index across productive rearrangements. TCRdb stores this immuneACCESS table with in-frame sequences only. Part of the clones is absent; in the studies checked, under half of the shortfall reflects unresolved V genes, and no reason is known for the rest. The V and J calls and the clone size are those of that table, but D and trimming were determined from the DNA. This sample is represented by nearly 200,000 clones; roughly 88% of them were singletons. The ten largest clones represent roughly 6.2% of the sample.

Rearrangement joined TRBV18 to TRBJ2-7, and 8 bases in between align with TRBD1. The sequenced material came from peripheral blood. The receptor was derived from a woman aged 35 to 49 who had recovered from COVID-19. In nucleotides, the sequence is TGTGCCAGCTCACCCGGGACAGGCTACGAGCAGTACTTC. Its protein reads: CASSPGTGYEQYF.